The 23 T cell receptor beta chains presented below share a single source sample, sequenced in a study of cytomegalovirus exposure and HLA in healthy donors. Primers included in the PCR were 60 Vbeta and 13 Jbeta primers. Produced via immunoSEQ multiplex PCR; TCRdb's table is partial and in-frame only. The data contain under 120,000 clones, around two thirds of them singletons. Sequencing was done on a sample of PBMCs. The receptors were sampled from a young man in good health and CMV-seropositive.

The genes are TRBV9 and TRBJ1-3; D ambiguous. The CDR3 consists of 13 residues. CDR1 and CDR2 (germline): SGDLS, YYNGEE. Trimming cost V 4 bases and J 0 bases, with 5 bases left between them. The CDR3 coding sequence is TGTGCCAGCAGCTCTAACTCTGGAAACACCATATATTTT. It translates to CASSSNSGNTIYF.

As concerns this clone: Other nucleotide sequences from this sample produce the same CDR3. This chain joins TRBV5-1 and TRBJ2-5; possibly TRBD1 for D (6 bases). This CDR3 is 16 amino acids long. Trimming stripped 1 base from V and 3 bases from J, with 16 bases between. Germline CDR1 is SGHRS and CDR2 is YFSETQ. CDR3 amino acids: CASSLQGQGKEETQYF. The CDR3 nucleotides are TGCGCCAGCAGCTTGCAGGGTCAGGGGAAAGAAGAGACCCAGTACTTC.

This chain uses TRBV5-4 with TRBJ2-7, with TRBD2 as a possible D gene (7 bases). Germline lookup yields CDR1 SGHNT and CDR2 YYREEE (reference sequence). The CDR3 is made up of 16 amino acids. Between the trimmed V and J ends, which lost 4 bases and 4 bases, there was a span of 21 bases. CDR3 coding DNA: TGTGCCAGCAGCGGGGGGGCCACAGCTCCTCAATACGAGCAGTACTTC. It codes for CASSGGATAPQYEQYF.

The V and J genes are TRBV16 and TRBJ1-1; 9 bases align to TRBD1. The V gene end was trimmed by 4 bases and the J gene end by 7 bases; junction bases not matched to a gene: 13. The germline V gene encodes CDR1 KGHSY and CDR2 FQNENV. The CDR3 has 16 amino acids. CDR3 amino acids: CASSLSGQGKGGEAFF. CDR3 in DNA: TGTGCCAGCAGCCTCTCGGGACAGGGAAAGGGGGGTGAAGCTTTCTTT.

The genes are TRBV2 and TRBJ2-7, with TRBD1 as a possible D gene (5 bases). Germline V gene data show CDR1 as SNHLY and CDR2 as FYNNEI. Trimming took 6 bases from V and 4 from J, leaving 10 bases between them. The CDR3 extends over 12 amino acids. The CDR3 DNA is TGTGCCAGCAGGACGGACAAGTACGAGCAGTACTTC. This encodes CASRTDKYEQYF.

The rearrangement links TRBV6-1 to TRBJ2-5, with 8 positions matching TRBD1. Germline trimming cut 7 bases from V and 4 bases from J; bases unmatched to any gene: 8. The CDR3 spans 14 residues. CDR1 and CDR2 from the germline V gene are MNHNS and SASEGT. Here the CDR3 reads CASIGQGALETQYF. The CDR3 DNA reads TGTGCCAGCATTGGGCAGGGGGCTCTAGAGACCCAGTACTTC.

This chain joins TRBV13 and TRBJ1-6; TRBD1 is a possible D gene (6 bases). The V gene lost 5 bases and the J gene lost 7 bases, with 12 bases spanning the gap. The CDR3 is 14 residues long. In germline, CDR1 is PRHDT, CDR2 FYEKMQ (reference sequence). The CDR3 protein is CASSPQGPNSPLHF. In DNA form, the CDR3 reads TGTGCCAGCAGCCCACAGGGACCCAATTCACCCCTCCACTTT.

This rearrangement joins TRBV14 to TRBJ1-1; tentatively, D is TRBD1 (5 bases). The CDR3 is made up of 13 amino acids. Germline loops: CDR1 SGHDN, CDR2 FVKESK. Between the trimmed V and J ends, which lost 1 base and 5 bases, there was a span of 8 bases. This CDR3 is CASSQARATEAFF. In DNA, the CDR3 is TGTGCCAGCAGCCAAGCCAGGGCGACTGAAGCTTTCTTT.

A word on this clone: The junction differs from germline at one of its ends, possibly a read error. The sample holds other DNA sequences that translate to the same CDR3. The CDR3 loop reads CSGQTGQETQYF. CDR3 in DNA: TGCAGCGGGCAGACAGGCCAAGAGACTCAGTACTTC. V and J are TRBV29-1 and TRBJ2-5; tentatively, D is TRBD1 (6 bases). This CDR3 is 12 amino acids long. Germline assignment: CDR1 SQVTM and CDR2 ANQGSEA.

J is TRBJ2-3 and V is TRBV5-1, with 7 bases fitting TRBD1. Trimming removed 1 base from V and 0 bases from J; junction bases left unmatched: 11. The CDR3 extends over 18 amino acids. Germline CDR1 reads SGHRS; CDR2 reads YFSETQ. CDR3 in amino acids: CASSLRAQGLGSTDTQYF. The CDR3, as DNA: TGCGCCAGCAGCTTGAGGGCACAGGGGTTGGGTAGCACAGATACGCAGTATTTT.

This clone turned up a few times. V usage is TRBV6-5 and J usage is TRBJ1-1; 7 bases match TRBD1. The junction had 4 bases not matched to a gene; V was cut back by 2 bases and J by 1 base. This CDR3 contains 15 residues. Germline values: CDR1 MNHEY, CDR2 SVGAGI. The CDR3: CASSYRGPWNTEAFF. For the CDR3, the DNA is TGTGCCAGCAGTTACAGGGGGCCTTGGAACACTGAAGCTTTCTTT.

The table lists this clone with a few counts. The V and J genes are TRBV7-2 and TRBJ1-1, with D perhaps TRBD1 (6 bases). CDR3 size: 14 residues. The V gene's germline CDR1 is SGHTA and CDR2 FQGNSA. The V end lost 1 base, the J end lost 4 bases, and 10 bases lay between the germline ends. DNA for the CDR3: TGTGCCAGCAGCTTAGACAGGGAGATCACTGAAGCTTTCTTT. Encoded protein: CASSLDREITEAFF.

This clone was picked up one time. The V and J genes are TRBV4-1 and TRBJ1-5; D is uncertain. This CDR3 region has 15 residues. V was trimmed by 1 base and J by 4 bases, leaving 11 bases between them. Germline V lookup: CDR1 MGHRA, CDR2 YSYEKL. CDR3 bases: TGCGCCAGCAGCCAAGTCAACAGAGGGAATCAGCCCCAGCATTTT. This codes for CASSQVNRGNQPQHF.

This clone was found a few times. This chain joins TRBV7-3 and TRBJ2-7, with 9 bases identical to TRBD1. The trim removed 5 bases at V and 6 bases at J, leaving 11 bases unmatched. Germline CDR1 SGHTA, CDR2 FQGTGA. The CDR3 is 15 amino acids. CDR3 DNA sequence: TGTGCCAGCAGCCAAACCGGGACAGGGATTAGCGAGCAGTACTTC. This gives the protein CASSQTGTGISEQYF.

This clone was recorded a few times. The V and J genes are TRBV5-4 and TRBJ2-5, with 9 bases fitting TRBD2. J lost 4 bases, V lost 3 bases, and 10 bases had no gene match. Looked up from germline, CDR1 is SGHNT and CDR2 is YYREEE (reference sequence). This CDR3 is built from 16 residues. In nucleotides, the CDR3 is TGTGCCAGCAGCTGGGCGATAGCGGGGGAGGGAGAGACCCAGTACTTC. Protein sequence: CASSWAIAGEGETQYF. Full variable domain (missing parts from reference TRBV5-4 and TRBJ2-5): ETGVTQSPTHLIKTRGQQVTLRCSSQSGHNTVSWYQQALGQGPQFIFQYYREEENGRGNFPPRFSGLQFPNYSSELNVNALELDDSALYLCASSWAIAGEGETQYFGPGTRLLVL.

The chain carries TRBV18 and TRBJ2-3; possible D gene TRBD1, 5 bases. The CDR3 has 15 amino acids. Trimming took off 6 bases at V and 8 bases at J, with 21 bases between the two ends. Germline V gene sequence: CDR1 KGHSH, CDR2 LQKENI. CDR3 in DNA: TGTGCCAGCTCCGATTGGCAGGGTTGGGTCATTACGCAGTATTTT. Its protein product is CASSDWQGWVITQYF.

The sample holds one count of this clone. The chain links TRBV6-5 to TRBJ2-4; a possible D gene is TRBD1 (6 bases). Per the germline V gene, CDR1 is MNHEY and CDR2 is SVGAGI. This CDR3 region has 11 residues. V was trimmed by 6 bases and J by 8 bases, leaving 8 bases between them. This chain's CDR3 is CASSQGYIQYF. DNA of the CDR3: TGTGCCAGCAGCCAGGGGTACATTCAGTACTTC.

This clone has just one count. The J gene is TRBJ1-3, the V gene TRBV4-2; TRBD1 matches 9 bases. V shed 4 bases and J 2 bases; nucleotides not matched to a gene: 6. CDR3 length: 16 amino acids. Germline CDR1 reads LGHNA; CDR2 reads YNFKEQ. Here the CDR3 reads CASSLRTGVPGNTIYF. The CDR3, as DNA: TGTGCCAGCAGCCTCCGGACAGGGGTTCCTGGAAACACCATATATTTT.

The count of this clone is one. V gene TRBV19 combines with J gene TRBJ1-1; possible D gene TRBD1, 6 bases. The CDR3 spans 13 residues. Germline V gives CDR1 LNHDA, CDR2 SQIVND (reference sequence). V was clipped by 0 bases and J by 7 bases, with 9 bases between them. The CDR3 spells CASSIDKGGEAFF. The CDR3 bases are TGTGCCAGTAGTATAGATAAAGGGGGTGAAGCTTTCTTT.

J is TRBJ1-5 and V is TRBV19; 8 bases are a match to TRBD1. CDR1 is LNHDA and CDR2 is SQIVND in the germline V gene (reference sequence). The CDR3 consists of 15 residues. The V segment lost 5 bases and the J segment 7 bases; nucleotides outside the gene matches: 10. CDR3 residues: CASSPRTGQKQPQHF. The CDR3 DNA sequence: TGTGCCAGTAGTCCACGGACAGGGCAGAAACAGCCCCAGCATTTT.

The rearrangement links TRBV5-6 to TRBJ1-5; TRBD1 matches at 10 bases. Germline trimming cut 0 bases from V and 6 bases from J; bases unmatched to any gene: 6. The CDR3 length is 16 residues. CDR1 is SGHDT, CDR2 YYEEEE, per germline. The CDR3 DNA reads TGTGCCAGCAGCTTGGGAGCTGGGACAGGGGTTCAGCCCCAGCATTTT. The encoded protein is CASSLGAGTGVQPQHF. The whole variable domain, remainder taken from reference TRBV5-6 and TRBJ1-5, is DAGVTQSPTHLIKTRGQQVTLRCSPKSGHDTVSWYQQALGQGPQFIFQYYEEEERQRGNFPDRFSGHQFPNYSSELNVNALLLGDSALYLCASSLGAGTGVQPQHFGDGTRLSIL.

This clone turned up a few times. The rearrangement joins TRBV19 to TRBJ1-5; D not certain. Germline CDR1 and CDR2: LNHDA and SQIVND (reference sequence). Trimming removed 4 bases at V and 4 bases at J, with 8 bases between. This CDR3 is 13 amino acids long. The CDR3 loop reads CASSTEANQPQHF. The CDR3, as DNA: TGTGCCAGTAGTACAGAGGCTAATCAGCCCCAGCATTTT. Combining the CDR3 with reference TRBV19 and TRBJ1-5 gives the whole variable domain DGGITQSPKYLFRKEGQNVTLSCEQNLNHDAMYWYRQDPGQGLRLIYYSQIVNDFQKGDIAEGYSVSREKKESFPLTVTSAQKNPTAFYLCASSTEANQPQHFGDGTRLSIL.

This chain uses TRBV5-4 with TRBJ1-2; D perhaps matches TRBD1 (5 bases). CDR1 SGHNT and CDR2 YYREEE come from the germline V gene (reference sequence). The CDR3 totals 15 residues. The V gene lost 0 bases and the J gene lost 5 bases, with 14 bases spanning the gap. DNA of the CDR3: TGTGCCAGCAGCTTGGGGGAGGGGCGAGGATATGGCTACACCTTC. It specifies CASSLGEGRGYGYTF.